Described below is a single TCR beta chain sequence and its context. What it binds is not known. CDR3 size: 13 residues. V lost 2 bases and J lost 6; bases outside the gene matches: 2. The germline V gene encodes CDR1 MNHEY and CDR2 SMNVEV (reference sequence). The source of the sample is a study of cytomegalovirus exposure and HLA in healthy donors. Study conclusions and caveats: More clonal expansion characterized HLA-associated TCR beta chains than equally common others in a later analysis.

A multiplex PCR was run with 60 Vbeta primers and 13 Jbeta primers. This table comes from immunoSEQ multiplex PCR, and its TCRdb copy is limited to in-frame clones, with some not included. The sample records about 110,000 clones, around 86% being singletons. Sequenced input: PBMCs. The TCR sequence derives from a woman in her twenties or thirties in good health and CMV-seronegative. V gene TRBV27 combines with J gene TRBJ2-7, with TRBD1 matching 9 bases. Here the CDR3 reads CASSLTTGGEQYF. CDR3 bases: TGTGCCAGCAGTTTAACGACAGGGGGCGAGCAGTACTTC.